This T cell receptor (beta chain) emerged from a study of a mutant IDH1 vaccine in newly diagnosed glioma (dated by TCRdb to about 2021). Some background on the complete study: In the chemotherapy-containing groups, vaccination started alongside temozolomide cycles, whereas in patients who had radiotherapy alone it started 4-6 weeks after radiotherapy. Of the 25 to 40 patients who were treated, about 62% were male and roughly 38% were female, and the mean age was about 40 years. Before enrollment, most patients had been given radiochemotherapy with temozolomide as standard therapy, while the rest had received either radiotherapy alone or temozolomide alone. Visit V12 was the week-35 safety follow-up and visit V13 was the week-47 end of study. Peripheral blood was drawn at six visits: V03 (baseline), V05, V07, V10, V12 and V13. Longitudinal TCRB deep sequencing was performed for roughly 24 treated patients wherever samples were available for exploratory analyses. What the authors observed across the whole study: No apparent relationship was observed between pseudoprogression and alterations in the top peripheral T cell clonotypes detected by TCRB sequencing. According to the authors, sample limitations meant that analyses of patient blood samples could not be reproduced. Selection of PBMC samples for TCRB deep sequencing was based on availability. Immune responses induced by the vaccine were seen in approximately 92% of patients across multiple MHC alleles.

Taken from cysteine to phenylalanine, the CDR3 has 15 residues. The retained sequence is limited to the CDR3, 45 bases, with the frame set at the first base. Reading the germline V gene gives CDR1 SGHDN and CDR2 FVKESK. Libraries were built with the immunoSEQ multiplex PCR assay. Following the manufacturer's protocol, the hsTCRB Kit was used to amplify rearranged TCR beta chain sequences. Sequencing of TCRB libraries was carried out on an Illumina MiSeq. As for how the authors treated the data: The proprietary platform of the kit vendor was used for demultiplexing, trimming and gene mapping. The table was pulled from immuneACCESS by TCRdb, which kept in-frame rearrangements only. Such tables lose some clones; where checked, under half of the loss comes from unresolved V genes, and the rest has no known cause. V and J calls and clone size are copied from that table; D and trimming were computed from the DNA. The sample contains about 74,000 clones, about 88% of them found a single time. The ten largest make up roughly 2% of the sample.

What the time point label conveys for this sample: week 35, safety follow-up. Each vaccine dose, consisting of 300 ug of a 20-mer mutant IDH1 peptide in Montanide, was administered subcutaneously with topical imiquimod. Eight vaccinations were administered to patients in weeks 1, 3, 5, 7, 11, 15, 19 and 23, corresponding to visits V03 through V10. The donors had newly diagnosed IDH1-mutant astrocytomas of WHO grade 3 or 4 that showed loss of nuclear ATRX. The samples were drawn from NOA16, a multicentre, single-arm, open-label phase I trial in Germany that tested a mutant IDH1 peptide vaccine in humans for the first time. Genomic DNA for TCRB sequencing was isolated from EDTA blood with the DNeasy Blood and Tissue Kit. This clone was observed a single time. Its recognized antigen is unknown. One junction end does not reproduce the germline sequence, and a read error may be involved.

The TCR sequence derives from a man under 40 with glioma. The starting material was PBMCs, obtained from a glioma patient whose treatment included an IDH1 peptide vaccine. This chain joins TRBV14 to TRBJ1-1; 11 bases in between match TRBD1. The CDR3 protein is CASSLKRTGGFEVRF. The sequenced DNA: TGTGCCAGCAGCCTAAAAAGGACAGGGGGCTTCGAAGTCAGATTT.